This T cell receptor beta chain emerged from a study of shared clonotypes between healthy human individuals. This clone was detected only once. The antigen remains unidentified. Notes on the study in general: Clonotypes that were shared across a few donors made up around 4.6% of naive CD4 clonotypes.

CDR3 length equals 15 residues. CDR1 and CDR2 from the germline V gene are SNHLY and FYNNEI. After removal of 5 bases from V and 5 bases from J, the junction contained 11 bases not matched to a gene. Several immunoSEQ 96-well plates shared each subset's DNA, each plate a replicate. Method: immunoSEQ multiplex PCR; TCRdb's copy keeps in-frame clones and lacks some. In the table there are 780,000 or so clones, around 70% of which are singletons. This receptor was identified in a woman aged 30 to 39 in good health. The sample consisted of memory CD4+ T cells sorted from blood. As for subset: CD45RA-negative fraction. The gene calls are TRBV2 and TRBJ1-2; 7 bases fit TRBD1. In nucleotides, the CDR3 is TGTGCCAGCAGTCCTCGCGGCGGCAGGGGGTATGGCTACACCTTC. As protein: CASSPRGGRGYGYTF.